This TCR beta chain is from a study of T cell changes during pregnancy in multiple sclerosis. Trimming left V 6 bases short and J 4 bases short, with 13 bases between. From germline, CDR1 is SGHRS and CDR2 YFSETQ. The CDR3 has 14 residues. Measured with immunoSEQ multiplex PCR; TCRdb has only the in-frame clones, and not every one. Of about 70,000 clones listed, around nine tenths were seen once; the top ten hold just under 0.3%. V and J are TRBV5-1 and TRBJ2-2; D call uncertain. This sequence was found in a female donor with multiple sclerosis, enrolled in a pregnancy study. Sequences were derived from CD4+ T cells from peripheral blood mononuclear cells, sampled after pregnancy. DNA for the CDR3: TGCGCCAGCAAACGTTATATGGCCACCGGGGAGCTGTTTTTT. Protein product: CASKRYMATGELFF.